This record looks at one T cell receptor beta chain sequence and its context. This receptor's antigen is unknown. No much larger clone is present one base from it, and per-base qualities are unavailable. To demonstrate the VDJtools post-analysis software, TCR beta repertoires were profiled from the peripheral blood of 10 to 15 young patients with multiple sclerosis. The patients with multiple sclerosis were children and adolescents between 6 and 15 years of age. The data are from a study of post-analysis software for immune sequencing data (dated by TCRdb to between 2014 and 2016). Turning to the overall study: Disease courses on record covered relapsing-remitting, secondary progressive and progressive-relapsing multiple sclerosis, though some patients had no subtype annotation. Patient repertoires were compared against roughly 12 previously published healthy control repertoires from donors aged about 6 to 27 years. A subset of samples was prepared in parallel using single-end sample barcoding, then pooled and co-amplified after Illumina adapter ligation. The research as a whole found: Significantly higher frequencies in patients than in controls were found for several TRBV segments, including TRBV5-6, TRBV5-1 and TRBV20-1. Direct clustering with F measure showed strong co-clustering of samples prepared in the same batch, prompting a batch-effect correction. The control group was slightly older than the multiple sclerosis patient group. Significantly lower normalized Chao1 diversity was found in multiple sclerosis patients than in controls, suggesting substantial peripheral T-cell clonal expansion.

Libraries came from PCR. TCRdb lists the instrument as Illumina HiSeq 2500. To reduce PCR and sequencing biases, unique molecular identifiers were incorporated into the TCR beta cDNA libraries. Roughly 0.5 million cDNA molecules were obtained per 1 to 10 million input T cells, so each molecule approximated one T cell. The same protocol used for the earlier healthy control dataset was applied to prepare and sequence the patient libraries. Samples belonging to the same batch were prepared together, multiplexed and sequenced on a shared HiSeq lane. The source study handled its data this way. Raw barcoded reads were processed with MIGEC, discarding single-read molecular identifier groups before consensus assembly and CDR3 extraction. Clonotype tables were post-analysed with VDJtools, normalizing diversity by down-sampling all datasets to the smallest sample size. To correct batch-related cross-sample contamination, repertoire overlap clustering matched CDR3 amino acid sequences but not nucleotide sequences. In TCRdb, the public reads were trimmed at Q25 with fastp and aligned with MiXCR, with productive beta chains retained. Rows matching on CDR3 protein sequence are summarized as one entry with the most common DNA and genes. V and J calls and clone size were set by TCRdb, not the authors. The sample records fewer than 900,000 distinct CDR3 sequences, roughly 50% of which are singletons. 4.9% of the sample is taken by the ten largest.

The CDR3 sequence holds 16 residues, the cysteine and phenylalanine included. Of all the DNA, just the CDR3 is kept, 48 bases in frame from base 1. The germline V gene (reference sequence) yields SGHAT for CDR1 and FQDESV for CDR2. The chain was built from TRBV11-1 and TRBJ2-5; the best D guess is TRBD2, with 5 bases matching. The J call may not be correct, given that the DNA end is closer to TRBJ2-4. The sequence was collected from a girl under 18 with multiple sclerosis. The sample was blood. The nucleotide sequence reads as follows: TGTGCCAGCAGCACCTGGACTGGAATAGCCAAAAACATTCAGTACTTC. Translated, it reads CASSTWTGIAKNIQYF.